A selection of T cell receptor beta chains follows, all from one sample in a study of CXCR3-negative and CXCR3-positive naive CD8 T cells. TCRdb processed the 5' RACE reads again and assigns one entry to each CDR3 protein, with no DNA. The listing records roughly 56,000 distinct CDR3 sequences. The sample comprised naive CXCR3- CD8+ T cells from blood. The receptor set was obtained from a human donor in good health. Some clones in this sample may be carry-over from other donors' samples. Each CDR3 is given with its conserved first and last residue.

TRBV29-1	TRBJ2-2	CSGVSGPGELFF
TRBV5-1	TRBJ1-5	CASSLTGWDQPQHF
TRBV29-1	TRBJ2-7	CSVYGLAGTGPSYEQYF
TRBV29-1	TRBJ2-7	CSGRTPSYEQYF
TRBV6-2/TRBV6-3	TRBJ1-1	CASNQGSEAFF
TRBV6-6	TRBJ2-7	CASSETGDTYEQYF
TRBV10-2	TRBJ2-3	CASSEREEDRYF
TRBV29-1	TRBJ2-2	CSVAWGTGELFF
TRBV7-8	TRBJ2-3	CASSLAVVPRTDTQYF
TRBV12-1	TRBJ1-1	CASTQGTEAFF
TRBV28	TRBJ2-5	CASSSGLAGQETQYF
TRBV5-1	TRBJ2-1	CASSLLAGDRDEQFF
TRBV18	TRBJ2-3	CASSPQGTTDTQYF
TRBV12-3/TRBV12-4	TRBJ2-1	CASSLQSASGGAWDEQFF
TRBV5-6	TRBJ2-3	CASSFDRGGTDTQYF
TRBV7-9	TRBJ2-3	CASSLDRAENTDTQYF
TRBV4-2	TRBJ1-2	CASSQDAYGYTF
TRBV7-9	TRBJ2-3	CAIMVGPTDTQYF
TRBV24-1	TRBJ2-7	CATSDPDRDPYEQYF
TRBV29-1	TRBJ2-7	CSVDQGAYEQYF
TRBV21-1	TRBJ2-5	CASSRPGQNLQETQYF
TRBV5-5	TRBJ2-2	CASSWEQANTGELFF
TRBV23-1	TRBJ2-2	CASSQSRIRDNTGELFF
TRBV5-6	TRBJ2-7	CASSLRFESSYEQYF
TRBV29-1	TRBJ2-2	CSVVTNWGNTGELFF
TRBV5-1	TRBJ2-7	CASSPGAEQYF
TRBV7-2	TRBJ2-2	CASSSPNTGELFF
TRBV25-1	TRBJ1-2	CASSANRGQDYGYTF
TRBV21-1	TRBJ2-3	CASSKRERGETDTQYF
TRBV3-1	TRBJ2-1	CASSQDVAGVPYNEQFF
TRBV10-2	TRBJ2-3	CASTQRPPAGVTTSTDTQYF
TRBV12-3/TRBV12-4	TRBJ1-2	CASSLGPGEDYTF
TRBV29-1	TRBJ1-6	CSVADAIDNSPLHF
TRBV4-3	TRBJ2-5	CASSRGLVGRETQYF
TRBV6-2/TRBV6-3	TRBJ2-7	CASSPPLSVVEQYF
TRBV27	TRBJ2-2	CASTGPNTGELFF
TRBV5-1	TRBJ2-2	CASGKHDSTWGTGELFF
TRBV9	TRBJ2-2	CASSPWAGDTGELFF
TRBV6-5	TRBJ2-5	CASTDGNKNQETQYF
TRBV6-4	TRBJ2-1	CASSADPPYNEQFF
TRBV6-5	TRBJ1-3	CASSYGENRNTIYF
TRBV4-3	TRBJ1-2	CASSHEDRPSGYTF
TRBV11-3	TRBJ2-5	CASGTIGGTQYF
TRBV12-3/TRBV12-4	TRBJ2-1	CASRAYPTFGYEQFF
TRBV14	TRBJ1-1	CASSQDEGEIAEAFF